This T cell receptor beta chain appears in the sequencing data of a study of blood T cell repertoires in COVID-19. Study-level information: Italy, Spain and the United States were the sources of the convalescent and acute COVID-19 samples.

Assay used: immunoSEQ multiplex PCR; TCRdb lists only in-frame clones, some missing. Here the sample spans approximately 50,000 clones, around 86% being singletons. Per the germline V gene, CDR1 is MNHEY and CDR2 is SMNVEV (reference sequence). The length of the CDR3 is 12 residues. Trimming stripped 11 bases from V and 6 bases from J, with 17 bases between. The chain recombines TRBV27 with TRBJ2-7, with TRBD2 as a possible D gene (6 bases). The TCR comes from a woman older than 75 with acute or convalescent COVID-19. The specimen sequenced was peripheral blood. The CDR3 DNA is TGTGCCCGGGCTAGCGTTAAAGGCGAGCAGTACGTC. This translates into CARASVKGEQYV.